These T cell receptor beta chains were read from a single sample in a study of blood T cell repertoires in COVID-19. Sequencing used immunoSEQ multiplex PCR; TCRdb keeps in-frame clones, though not all of them. The sample yields approximately 74,000 clones, roughly 90% seen once. The sequenced sample was peripheral blood. Receptors originate from a woman aged 60-70 years with acute or convalescent COVID-19. The CDR3 runs from the conserved cysteine through the conserved F or W. Fields, in order: D gene, J gene, clone size, V gene, CDR3 DNA, CDR3 protein. D genes are given only for firm matches. Expanded clones get a size class; other rows say once, few or many, or leave the size out.

D: NA
J: TRBJ2-5
size: NA
V: TRBV10-3
DNA: TGTGCCATCAGGGAGGCAGGGCTGGGCCAAGAGACCCAGTACTTC
CDR3: CAIREAGLGQETQYF

D: TRBD1
J: TRBJ1-1
size: NA
V: TRBV5-6
DNA: TGTGCCAGCAGCCTAACAACCGGACAGGGGAGTACTGGAGCTTTCTTT
CDR3: CASSLTTGQGSTGAFF

D: NA
J: TRBJ2-3
size: NA
V: TRBV19
DNA: TGTGCCAGTAGTCCGAGGACTTTTACAGATACGCAGTATTTT
CDR3: CASSPRTFTDTQYF

D: NA
J: TRBJ1-1
size: NA
V: TRBV6-1
DNA: TGTGCCAGCAGTGAAGGAAGCGGACTCATGAACACTGAAGCTTTCTTT
CDR3: CASSEGSGLMNTEAFF

D: NA
J: TRBJ2-3
size: NA
V: TRBV4-1
DNA: TGCGCCAGCAGCCAGTTCCGGGGGTTTGGAGGAGATACGCAGTATTTT
CDR3: CASSQFRGFGGDTQYF

D: NA
J: TRBJ1-6
size: NA
V: TRBV6-5
DNA: TGTGCCAGCAGACAGGGCAGCTCCTATAATTCACCCCTCCACTTT
CDR3: CASRQGSSYNSPLHF

D: NA
J: TRBJ1-6
size: NA
V: TRBV16
DNA: TGTGCCAGCAGCCAAAGCGTTAGGGGTAATTCACCCCTCCACTTT
CDR3: CASSQSVRGNSPLHF

D: NA
J: TRBJ2-2
size: NA
V: TRBV6-4
DNA: TGTGCCAGCAGCTCGGGGGCCGGGGAGCTGTTTTTT
CDR3: CASSSGAGELFF

D: NA
J: TRBJ1-1
size: NA
V: TRBV9
DNA: TGTGCCAGCAGCTTAAACATTCGGGGGACTGAAGCTTTCTTT
CDR3: CASSLNIRGTEAFF

D: TRBD1
J: TRBJ2-1
size: NA
V: TRBV5-1
DNA: TGCGCCAGCAGCTTGTTCGGGACAGGGTTGAATGAGCAGTTCTTC
CDR3: CASSLFGTGLNEQFF

D: TRBD1
J: TRBJ1-6
size: NA
V: TRBV20-1
DNA: TGCAGTGCCAGTACCGGGACAGGGGTCGTTAATTCACCCCTCCACTTT
CDR3: CSASTGTGVVNSPLHF

D: TRBD2
J: TRBJ2-3
size: NA
V: TRBV30
DNA: TGTGCCTGGAGTGTACTAGCGGAGGGTACGCAGTATTTT
CDR3: CAWSVLAEGTQYF

D: TRBD1
J: TRBJ1-6
size: NA
V: TRBV24-1
DNA: TGTGCCACCAGTCAGGGGGCGGGAAATTCACCCCTCCACTTT
CDR3: CATSQGAGNSPLHF

D: TRBD1
J: TRBJ1-3
size: once
V: TRBV5-1
DNA: TGCGCCAGCAGCTCACTGACAGGGAACACTGGAAACACCATATATTTT
CDR3: CASSSLTGNTGNTIYF

D: NA
J: TRBJ2-1
size: NA
V: TRBV9
DNA: TGTGCCAGCAGCCCCTTCGGTTGGCTCCGCTCCTACGATGAGCGGTTCTTC
CDR3: CASSPFGWLRSYDERFF

D: NA
J: TRBJ1-1
size: NA
V: TRBV5-8
DNA: TGTGCCAGCAGCTTGATTTCTAGACTGAACACTGAAGCTTTCTTT
CDR3: CASSLISRLNTEAFF

D: TRBD2
J: TRBJ2-5
size: NA
V: TRBV5-6
DNA: TGTGCCAGCAGCTCCCCGGGACTAGCGGGAGAAGAGACCCAGTACTTC
CDR3: CASSSPGLAGEETQYF

D: TRBD2
J: TRBJ2-5
size: NA
V: TRBV11-2
DNA: TGTGCCAGCAGCTTAGGGACTAGCGGGAGACGATTGGAGACCCAGTACTTC
CDR3: CASSLGTSGRRLETQYF

D: NA
J: TRBJ2-2
size: few
V: TRBV5-1
DNA: TGCGCCAGCAGCTCGGCGTCCGGGGGAAGCGGGGAGCTGTTTTTT
CDR3: CASSSASGGSGELFF

D: NA
J: TRBJ1-1
size: NA
V: TRBV5-1
DNA: TGCGCCAGCAGCGGTGACTTGAACACTGAAGCTTTCTTT
CDR3: CASSGDLNTEAFF

D: NA
J: TRBJ2-5
size: NA
V: TRBV6-5
DNA: TGTGCCAGCAGTTACGGAGGAGTCCAAGAGACCCAGTACTTC
CDR3: CASSYGGVQETQYF

D: TRBD2
J: TRBJ2-3
size: once
V: TRBV7-2
DNA: TGTGCCAGCAGCTTAGCGAGCGGGGGGGATACGCAGTATTTT
CDR3: CASSLASGGDTQYF

D: NA
J: TRBJ2-1
size: NA
V: TRBV12-3/TRBV12-4
DNA: TGTGCCAGCAGCCCGACGGGCAATGAGCAGTTCTTC
CDR3: CASSPTGNEQFF

D: TRBD1
J: TRBJ1-1
size: NA
V: TRBV2
DNA: TGTGCCAGCAGTTCCGGGACAGGGGCCCCTGAAGCTTTCTTT
CDR3: CASSSGTGAPEAFF

D: TRBD2
J: TRBJ2-5
size: NA
V: TRBV3-1/TRBV3-2
DNA: TGTGCCAGCAGCCACGGGTCCGGGAGGGAGACCCAGTACTTC
CDR3: CASSHGSGRETQYF

D: NA
J: TRBJ1-2
size: NA
V: TRBV4-1
DNA: TGCGCCAGCAGCCAAGATCGAGGGTCAGCTAACTATGGCTACACCTTC
CDR3: CASSQDRGSANYGYTF

D: TRBD1
J: TRBJ1-2
size: NA
V: TRBV9
DNA: TGTGCCAGCAGGGGACAGGGACTGGTTGGCTATGGCTACACCTTC
CDR3: CASRGQGLVGYGYTF

D: TRBD1
J: TRBJ1-4
size: NA
V: TRBV4-1
DNA: TGCGCCAGCAGGCGTACCGGGACAGGGTATGAAAAACTGTTTTTT
CDR3: CASRRTGTGYEKLFF

D: NA
J: TRBJ1-4
size: NA
V: TRBV21-1
DNA: TGTGCCAGCAGCAAATCACAGGCGCCGAGAGAAAAACTGTTTTTT
CDR3: CASSKSQAPREKLFF

D: TRBD2
J: TRBJ2-1
size: NA
V: TRBV27
DNA: TGTGCCAGCAGTTTAAGAGCTAGCGGGACGGGGGGGCAGTTCTTC
CDR3: CASSLRASGTGGQFF

D: NA
J: TRBJ1-1
size: NA
V: TRBV27
DNA: TGTGCCAGCAGTTTGGGGCAGTCCCCGAACACTGAAGCTTTCTTT
CDR3: CASSLGQSPNTEAFF

D: NA
J: TRBJ2-5
size: NA
V: TRBV5-1
DNA: TGCGCCAGCAGCCCCGCTAGGGTACAGGCAGAGACCCAGTACTTC
CDR3: CASSPARVQAETQYF

D: TRBD1
J: TRBJ1-2
size: NA
V: TRBV6-6
DNA: TGTGCCAGCAGTTGGTCCGGGACAGACTATGGCTACACCTTC
CDR3: CASSWSGTDYGYTF

D: NA
J: TRBJ1-3
size: NA
V: TRBV10-3
DNA: TGTGCCATCAGTGAGACAATTCTCGGAAACACCATATATTTT
CDR3: CAISETILGNTIYF

D: TRBD1
J: TRBJ2-3
size: NA
V: TRBV5-1
DNA: TGCGCCAGCAGCCCTGGGACAGGGGGCGTCGATACGCAGTATTTT
CDR3: CASSPGTGGVDTQYF

D: TRBD1
J: TRBJ1-5
size: NA
V: TRBV4-1
DNA: TGCGCCAGCAGCCAGGGACAGGTTTCGAATCAGCCCCAGCATTTT
CDR3: CASSQGQVSNQPQHF

D: TRBD1
J: TRBJ1-1
size: NA
V: TRBV29-1
DNA: TGCAGCGCCGGGACAGCATCTTTAAACACTGAAGCTTTCTTT
CDR3: CSAGTASLNTEAFF

D: TRBD1
J: TRBJ2-1
size: NA
V: TRBV7-2
DNA: TGTGCCAGCAGCACGTCGACAGGGGGCGCTGAGCAGTTCTTC
CDR3: CASSTSTGGAEQFF

D: NA
J: TRBJ2-2
size: NA
V: TRBV6-5
DNA: TGTGCCAGCAGTCCGAGACAGGAAAGCGGGGAGCTGTTTTTT
CDR3: CASSPRQESGELFF

D: TRBD1
J: TRBJ1-4
size: NA
V: TRBV7-2
DNA: TGTGCCAGCAGGGTACAGGGGATTGGAGGAAAACTGTTTTTT
CDR3: CASRVQGIGGKLFF

D: TRBD2
J: TRBJ2-3
size: NA
V: TRBV18
DNA: TGTGCCAGCTGTACCGGGACTAGCGGAGATACGCAGTATTTT
CDR3: CASCTGTSGDTQYF

D: TRBD1
J: TRBJ1-5
size: many
V: TRBV6-2/TRBV6-3
DNA: TGTGCCAGCAGTTACATGGACAGGGTCAATCAGCCCCAGCATTTT
CDR3: CASSYMDRVNQPQHF

D: NA
J: TRBJ2-1
size: NA
V: TRBV9
DNA: TGTGCCAGCAGCGTAGAAGTTTCGGGTGTCAATGAGCAGTTCTTC
CDR3: CASSVEVSGVNEQFF

D: TRBD1
J: TRBJ1-1
size: NA
V: TRBV5-1
DNA: TGCGCCAGCAGCTTGAGACAGGGGGCGGTTACTGAAGCTTTCTTT
CDR3: CASSLRQGAVTEAFF

D: NA
J: TRBJ1-1
size: once
V: TRBV20-1
DNA: TGCAGTGCTAGTCAAACAATGAACACTGAAGCTTTCTTT
CDR3: CSASQTMNTEAFF